This T cell receptor (beta chain) was sequenced for a study of T-cell reconstitution after alpha-beta-depleted transplantation in children. Researchers prepared the TCRbeta library using unique molecular identifiers, the study reports. TCRdb fed the PCR reads into MiXCR, producing one record per CDR3 protein. The sample includes 250,000 to 300,000 distinct CDR3 sequences, about 10% of them seen just once. The CDR3 is made up of 16 amino acids. CDR1 and CDR2 (germline): SGHTA, FQGTGA. Trimming cost V 1 base and J 0 bases; bases outside gene matches: 3. The starting material was PBMCs from the stem cell graft donor, obtained from the stem cell graft. The sequence was obtained from a human donor who donated a stem cell graft to a child with SCID. This chain joins TRBV7-3 and TRBJ2-1, with 7 bases fitting TRBD2. The CDR3 DNA reads as TGTGCCAGCAGCTTAATGGGCGGGAGCTCCTACAATGAGCAGTTCTTC. The encoded protein is CASSLMGGSSYNEQFF.